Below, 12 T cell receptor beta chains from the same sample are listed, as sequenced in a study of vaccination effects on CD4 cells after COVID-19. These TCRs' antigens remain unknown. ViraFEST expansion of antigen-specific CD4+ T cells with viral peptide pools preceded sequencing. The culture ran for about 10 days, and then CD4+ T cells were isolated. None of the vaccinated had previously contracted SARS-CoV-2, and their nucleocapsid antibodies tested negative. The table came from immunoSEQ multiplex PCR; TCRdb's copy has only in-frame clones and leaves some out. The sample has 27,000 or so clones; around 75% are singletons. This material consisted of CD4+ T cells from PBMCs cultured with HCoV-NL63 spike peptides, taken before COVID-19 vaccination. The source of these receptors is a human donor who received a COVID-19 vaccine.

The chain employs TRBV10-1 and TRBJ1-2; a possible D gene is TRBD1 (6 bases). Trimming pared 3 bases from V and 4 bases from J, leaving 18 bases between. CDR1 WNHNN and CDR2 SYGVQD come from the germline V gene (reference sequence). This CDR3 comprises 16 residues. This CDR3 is CASSDGETGYPYGYTF. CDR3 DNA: TGCGCCAGCAGTGATGGGGAAACAGGGTACCCCTATGGCTACACCTTC.

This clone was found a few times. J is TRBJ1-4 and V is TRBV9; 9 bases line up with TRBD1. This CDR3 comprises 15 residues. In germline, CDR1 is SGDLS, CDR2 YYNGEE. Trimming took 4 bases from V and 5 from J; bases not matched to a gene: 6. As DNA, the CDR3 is TGTGCCAGCAGCATCGAGGGACAGGGAAATGAAAAACTGTTTTTT. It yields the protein CASSIEGQGNEKLFF.

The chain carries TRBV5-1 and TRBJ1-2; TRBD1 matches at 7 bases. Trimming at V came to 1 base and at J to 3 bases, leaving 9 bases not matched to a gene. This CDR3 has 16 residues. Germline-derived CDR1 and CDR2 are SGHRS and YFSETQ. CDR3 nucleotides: TGCGCCAGCAGCTTGCGCTCCGGGACAGATGACTATGGCTACACCTTC. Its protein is CASSLRSGTDDYGYTF.

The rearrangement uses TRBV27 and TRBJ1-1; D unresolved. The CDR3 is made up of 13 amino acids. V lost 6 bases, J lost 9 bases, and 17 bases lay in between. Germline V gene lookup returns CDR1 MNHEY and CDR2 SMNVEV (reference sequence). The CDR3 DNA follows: TGTGCCAGCAGCCTCAGGAGGGCAGACCAAGCTTTCTTT. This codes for CASSLRRADQAFF.

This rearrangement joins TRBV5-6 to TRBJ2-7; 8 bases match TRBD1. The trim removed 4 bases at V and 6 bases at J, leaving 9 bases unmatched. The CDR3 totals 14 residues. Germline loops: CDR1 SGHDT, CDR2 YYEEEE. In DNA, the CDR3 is TGTGCCAGCAGCCCTAGGGACAGGCGCCGCGAGCAGTACTTC. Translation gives CASSPRDRRREQYF.

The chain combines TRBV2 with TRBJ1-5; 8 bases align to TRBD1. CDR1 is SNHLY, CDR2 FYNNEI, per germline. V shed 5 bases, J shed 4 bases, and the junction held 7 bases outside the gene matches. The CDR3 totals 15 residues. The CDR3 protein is CASSQETGVNQPQHF. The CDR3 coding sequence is TGTGCCAGCAGTCAAGAGACAGGGGTGAATCAGCCCCAGCATTTT.

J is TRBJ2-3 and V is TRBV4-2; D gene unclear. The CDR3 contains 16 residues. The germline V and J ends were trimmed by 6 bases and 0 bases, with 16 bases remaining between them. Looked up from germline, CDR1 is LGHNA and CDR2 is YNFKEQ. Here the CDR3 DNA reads TGTGCCAGCAGACGAGGAGACGTCGCTAGCACAGATACGCAGTATTTT. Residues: CASRRGDVASTDTQYF.

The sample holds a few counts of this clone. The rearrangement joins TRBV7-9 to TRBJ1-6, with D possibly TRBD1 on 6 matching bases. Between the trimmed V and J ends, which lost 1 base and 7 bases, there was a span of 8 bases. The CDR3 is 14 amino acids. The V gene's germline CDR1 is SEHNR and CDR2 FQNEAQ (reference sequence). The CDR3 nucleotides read TGTGCCAGCAGCTTAGATAGGGGGAATTCACCCCTCCACTTT. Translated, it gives CASSLDRGNSPLHF. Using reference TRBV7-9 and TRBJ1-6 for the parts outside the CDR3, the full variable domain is DTGVSQNPRHKITKRGQNVTFRCDPISEHNRLYWYRQTLGQGPEFLTYFQNEAQLEKSRLLSDRFSAERPKGSFSTLEIQRTEQGDSAMYLCASSLDRGNSPLHFGNGTRLTVT.

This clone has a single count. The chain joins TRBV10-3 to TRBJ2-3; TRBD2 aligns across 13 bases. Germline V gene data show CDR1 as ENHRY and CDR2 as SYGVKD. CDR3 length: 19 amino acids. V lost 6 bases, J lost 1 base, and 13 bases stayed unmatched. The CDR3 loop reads CAIRRTSGSLPPGTDTQYF. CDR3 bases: TGTGCCATCAGGCGGACTAGCGGGAGTCTTCCCCCTGGCACAGATACGCAGTATTTT.

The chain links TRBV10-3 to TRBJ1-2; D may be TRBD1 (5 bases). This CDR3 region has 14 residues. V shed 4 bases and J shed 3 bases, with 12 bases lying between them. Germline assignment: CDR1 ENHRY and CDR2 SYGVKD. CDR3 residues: CAISGPPGDYGYTF. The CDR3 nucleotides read TGTGCCATCAGTGGCCCCCCGGGGGACTATGGCTACACCTTC.

CDR3: CASSVDRGREAFF. The CDR3 coding sequence is TGTGCCAGCAGCGTTGACAGGGGACGTGAAGCTTTCTTT. The chain recombines TRBV9 with TRBJ1-1, with 8 bases matching TRBD1. The CDR3 runs to 13 residues. V lost 2 bases to trimming and J lost 7 bases; unmatched junction nucleotides: 4. Germline V gene sequence: CDR1 SGDLS, CDR2 YYNGEE.

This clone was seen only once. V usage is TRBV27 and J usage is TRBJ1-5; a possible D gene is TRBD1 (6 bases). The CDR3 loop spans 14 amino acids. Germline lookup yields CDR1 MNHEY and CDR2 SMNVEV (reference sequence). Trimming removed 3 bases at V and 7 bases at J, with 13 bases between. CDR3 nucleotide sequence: TGTGCCAGCAGTTTCGGCAGGGGTGGACAGCCCCAGCATTTT. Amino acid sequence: CASSFGRGGQPQHF.